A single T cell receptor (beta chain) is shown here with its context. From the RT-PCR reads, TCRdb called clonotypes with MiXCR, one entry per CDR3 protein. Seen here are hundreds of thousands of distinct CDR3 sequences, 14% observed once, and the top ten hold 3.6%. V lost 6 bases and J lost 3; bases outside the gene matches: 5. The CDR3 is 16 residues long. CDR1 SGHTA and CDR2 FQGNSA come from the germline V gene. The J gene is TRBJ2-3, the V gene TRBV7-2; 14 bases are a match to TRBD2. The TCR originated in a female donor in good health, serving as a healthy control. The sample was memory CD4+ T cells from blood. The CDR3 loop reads CASRPRLAGGTDTQYF. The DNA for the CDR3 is TGTGCCAGCAGGCCAAGACTAGCGGGAGGGACAGATACGCAGTATTTT. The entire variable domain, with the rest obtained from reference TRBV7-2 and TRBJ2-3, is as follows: GAGVSQSPSNKVTEKGKDVELRCDPISGHTALYWYRQSLGQGLEFLIYFQGNSAPDKSGLPSDRFSAERTGGSVSTLTIQRTQQEDSAVYLCASRPRLAGGTDTQYFGPGTRLTVL.